The text below deals with one T cell receptor (beta chain). This record comes from a study of graft-versus-host responses after intestinal transplantation. Looking at the study overall: Each of the recipients got a multivisceral, liver-intestinal, or isolated intestinal transplant. Findings and limits, study-wide: Levels of circulating GvH clones at their peak were associated with early post-transplant HvG declines.

Each mixed lymphocyte reaction held about 200,000 CFSE-labeled responders and about 200,000 irradiated violet-dye-labeled stimulators. Sorted after the reaction were proliferating CFSE-low CD3+CD4+ and CD3+CD8+ responders. TCRdb's table, derived via immunoSEQ multiplex PCR, lists solely in-frame clones and lacks some. The data show approximately 8,700 clones, roughly 31% seen once. The sample was alloreactive CD4+ T cells from a mixed lymphocyte reaction culture, taken before intestinal transplant. Subset specified: CFSE-low proliferating T cells sorted from roughly six-day pre-transplant mixed lymphocyte reaction (GvH or HvG direction). The sequence was obtained from a human patient who received an intestinal transplant.

The CDR3 loop reads CASSPRQGPYEQYF. CDR3 coding DNA: TGTGCCAGTAGTCCCCGGCAGGGTCCATACGAGCAGTACTTC. The rearrangement links TRBV19 to TRBJ2-7, with D possibly TRBD1 on 5 matching bases. The germline V gene has CDR1 LNHDA and CDR2 SQIVND (reference sequence). The CDR3 sequence is 14 residues long. V was shortened by 5 bases and J by 4 bases, with 15 bases between the two germline ends.